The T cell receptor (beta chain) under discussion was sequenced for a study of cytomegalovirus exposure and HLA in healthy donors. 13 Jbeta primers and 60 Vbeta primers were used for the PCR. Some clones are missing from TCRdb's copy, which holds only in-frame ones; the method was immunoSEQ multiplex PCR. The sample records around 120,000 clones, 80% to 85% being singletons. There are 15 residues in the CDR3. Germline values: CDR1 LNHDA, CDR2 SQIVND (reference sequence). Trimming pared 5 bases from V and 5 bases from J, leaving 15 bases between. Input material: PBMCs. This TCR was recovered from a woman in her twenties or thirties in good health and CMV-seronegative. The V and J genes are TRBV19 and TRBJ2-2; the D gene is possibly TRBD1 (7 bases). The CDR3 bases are TGTGCCAGTAGTCCCCGAGCAGGGGGGACCGGGGAGCTGTTTTTT. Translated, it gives CASSPRAGGTGELFF.